These 17 T cell receptor beta chains were all obtained from the same sample, sequenced in a study of T cell repertoires in aging, cancer and after chemotherapy. TRB rearrangements spanning V, D and J were amplified using mixed TRB-A/B primers. TCRdb analysed the multiplex PCR reads with MiXCR anew, one entry per CDR3 protein. The sample records some 2,000 distinct CDR3 sequences, approximately 25% being singletons. Peripheral blood genomic DNA, not sorted cells or RNA, was the template. Sequenced input: blood. The receptors shown here come from a human donor with a solid tumor.

In DNA form, the CDR3 reads TGTGCCAGCTCAGGGACGGAGGGGGCCGCCGGAGATACGCAGTATTTT. Protein sequence: CASSGTEGAAGDTQYF. The V call is TRBV18, the J call TRBJ2-3; perhaps TRBD1 as D (7 bases). The V end was cut by 5 bases, the J end by 5 bases, with 20 bases between. Germline V gives CDR1 KGHSH, CDR2 LQKENI. This CDR3 spans 16 amino acids.

V usage is TRBV19 and J usage is TRBJ2-2, with 14 nucleotides matching TRBD2. Looked up from germline, CDR1 is LNHDA and CDR2 is SQIVND (reference sequence). The CDR3 is 17 amino acids. V dropped 4 bases and J dropped 1; count of bases not matched to a gene: 2. The CDR3 nucleotides are TGTGCCAGTAGTACCGGACTAGCGGGGGGGAACACCGGGGAGCTGTTTTTT. Protein sequence: CASSTGLAGGNTGELFF.

This clonotype rates as medium-sized. The rearrangement uses TRBV10-3 and TRBJ1-5, with D perhaps matching TRBD1 (5 bases). Trimming took 3 bases from V and 7 from J, leaving 16 bases between them. Germline lookup yields CDR1 ENHRY and CDR2 SYGVKD. The length of the CDR3 is 15 residues. The CDR3 loop reads CAISERGAIGQPQHF. The CDR3 DNA is TGTGCCATCAGTGAAAGGGGTGCAATTGGGCAGCCCCAGCATTTT.

This clonotype is deemed large. The chain employs TRBV27 and TRBJ2-2; 7 positions agree with TRBD1. Germline CDR1 and CDR2: MNHEY and SMNVEV (reference sequence). The CDR3 runs to 14 residues. V lost 5 bases and J lost 4; bases outside the gene matches: 4. CDR3 in amino acids: CASSVRQGTGELFF. The CDR3 nucleotides are TGTGCCAGCAGTGTACGACAGGGCACCGGGGAGCTGTTTTTT.

By frequency in the sample, this clonotype is medium-sized. The chain carries TRBV18 and TRBJ1-1, with D unclear. The V end was cut by 3 bases, the J end by 2 bases, with 13 bases between. Germline CDR1 KGHSH, CDR2 LQKENI. The CDR3 is made up of 15 amino acids. CDR3 sequence: CASSPSGPVNTEAFF. CDR3 nucleotide sequence: TGTGCCAGCTCACCCTCCGGACCCGTAAACACTGAAGCTTTCTTT.

The chain recombines TRBV12-3 or TRBV12-4 with TRBJ2-1, with D perhaps matching TRBD1 (6 bases). Trimming left V 5 bases short and J 3 bases short, with 11 bases between. The CDR3 loop spans 14 amino acids. CDR3 loop: CASSEGVDYNEQFF. CDR3 coding DNA: TGTGCCAGCAGTGAGGGGGTTGACTACAATGAGCAGTTCTTC.

This clonotype ranks as medium-sized. The chain carries TRBV12-3 or TRBV12-4 and TRBJ1-4; no definite D call. The CDR3 sequence is 14 residues long. V dropped 3 bases and J dropped 3 bases, with 8 bases sitting between them. CDR3 bases: TGTGCCAGCAGTTTTGTACCTTCTAATGAAAAACTGTTTTTT. Its translation: CASSFVPSNEKLFF.

This clonotype is large by share. V gene TRBV19 combines with J gene TRBJ2-5; D is unclear. Germline V gene sequence: CDR1 LNHDA, CDR2 SQIVND (reference sequence). Trimming took 1 base from V and 1 from J, leaving 4 bases between them. CDR3 size: 13 residues. The CDR3, as DNA: TGTGCCAGTAGTATAGGTGGCCAAGAGACCCAGTACTTC. Translation gives CASSIGGQETQYF.

The rearrangement links TRBV28 to TRBJ1-4, with D uncertain. CDR3 length equals 14 residues. Germline values: CDR1 MDHEN, CDR2 SYDVKM. Trimming cost V 6 bases and J 4 bases, with 12 bases left between them. CDR3 bases: TGTGCCAGCAGCCCCAGGCAGCATAATGAAAAACTGTTTTTT. This gives the protein CASSPRQHNEKLFF.

About this clonotype itself: A much larger clone lies a single base off, so this may be a read error. The chain uses TRBV7-9 and TRBJ2-7; 7 bases fit TRBD1. From germline, CDR1 is SEHNR and CDR2 FQNEAQ (reference sequence). CDR3 length: 16 amino acids. Trimming removed 5 bases from V and 5 bases from J; junction bases left unmatched: 15. This chain's CDR3 is CASSLGGRGTRDEQYF. CDR3 coding DNA: TGTGCCAGCAGCCTAGGGGGCAGGGGAACGAGGGACGAGCAGTACTTC.

This clonotype was detected only a few times. This sequence joins TRBV28 and TRBJ2-7; 11 bases are shared with TRBD2. The CDR3 contains 15 residues. Trimming took 5 bases from V and 3 from J; bases not matched to a gene: 6. The germline V gene encodes CDR1 MDHEN and CDR2 SYDVKM. The CDR3: CASSPQLAGVYEQYF. The CDR3 DNA reads TGTGCCAGCAGTCCGCAACTAGCGGGGGTCTACGAGCAGTACTTC.

The chain has TRBV7-2 and TRBJ2-5, with D unclear. V was trimmed by 4 bases and J by 5 bases, leaving 8 bases between them. The CDR3 sequence is 12 residues long. The germline gives CDR1 SGHTA, CDR2 FQGNSA. The CDR3 loop is CASSYKRETQYF. The DNA of the CDR3 is TGTGCCAGCAGCTACAAGAGGGAGACCCAGTACTTC. The full variable domain, its missing parts supplied by reference TRBV7-2 and TRBJ2-5, is GAGVSQSPSNKVTEKGKDVELRCDPISGHTALYWYRQSLGQGLEFLIYFQGNSAPDKSGLPSDRFSAERTGGSVSTLTIQRTQQEDSAVYLCASSYKRETQYFGPGTRLLVL.

V and J are TRBV19 and TRBJ2-2, with 12 nucleotides matching TRBD2. The CDR3 loop spans 15 amino acids. The V segment lost 6 bases and the J segment 6 bases; nucleotides outside the gene matches: 5. Per the germline V gene, CDR1 is LNHDA and CDR2 is SQIVND (reference sequence). The CDR3 nucleotides are TGTGCCAGTAGACTGCTAGCGGGGGGGTCCGGGGAGCTGTTTTTT. Protein product: CASRLLAGGSGELFF.

By its share, this clonotype is large (0.1 to 1%). Sequence at one end of the junction differs from germline and may be a read error. This rearrangement joins TRBV29-1 to TRBJ2-2; 12 nucleotides align to TRBD2. Germline assignment: CDR1 SQVTM and CDR2 ANQGSEA. CDR3 length equals 15 residues. The CDR3 spells CSVEGLAGSTGELFF. The CDR3 nucleotides read TGCAGCGTGGAAGGACTAGCGGGGAGCACCGGGGAGCTGTTTTTT.

This clonotype has only a few counts. V and J are TRBV4-3 and TRBJ2-7; 9 bases map to TRBD2. Losses at the gene ends were 1 base for V and 1 base for J; bases not matched to a gene: 8. The CDR3 is 17 residues long. Looked up from germline, CDR1 is LGHNA and CDR2 is YSLEER. CDR3: CASSQGPTSGFSYEQYF. The CDR3 coding sequence is TGCGCCAGCAGCCAAGGACCCACTAGCGGGTTTTCCTACGAGCAGTACTTC.

This clonotype is large (0.1 to 1%) by share. CDR3 DNA sequence: TGTGCCAGCAGTGACTCGAGCACCGGGGAGCTGTTTTTT. This encodes CASSDSSTGELFF. The rearrangement joins TRBV6-4 to TRBJ2-2, with D hard to call. Looked up from germline, CDR1 is MRHNA and CDR2 is SNTAGT. Trimming stripped 0 bases from V and 4 bases from J, with 3 bases between. The CDR3 runs 13 residues.

The chain couples TRBV7-3 to TRBJ2-3; TRBD1 aligns across 7 bases. This CDR3 spans 15 amino acids. The V gene end was trimmed by 5 bases and the J gene end by 1 base; junction bases not matched to a gene: 6. Germline assignment: CDR1 SGHTA and CDR2 FQGTGA. The CDR3 loop reads CASSQQGFGTDTQYF. CDR3 in DNA: TGTGCCAGCAGCCAACAGGGGTTCGGCACAGATACGCAGTATTTT.